The 28 T cell receptor beta chains reported below all come from one sample, sequenced in a study of CD8 T cells in ankylosing spondylitis. Whole-study results and caveats: One TCR beta motif, made up of under ten highly homologous variants, appeared characteristic of ankylosing spondylitis blood.

Each CDR3 protein is one row after TCRdb ran MiXCR on the 5' RACE reads. Among 500,000 or so distinct CDR3 sequences, about 5% were seen once, and the ten largest hold around 3.5%. These receptors' antigens are unknown. Sequencing input: blood, either unsorted or a sorted T cell fraction (not recorded which). These receptors came from a male donor with ankylosing spondylitis.

Ten or more counts support this clonotype. The V gene is TRBV9, the J gene TRBJ2-3; 7 nucleotides agree with TRBD2. After removal of 3 bases from V and 2 bases from J, the junction contained 12 bases not matched to a gene. Per the germline V gene, CDR1 is SGDLS and CDR2 is YYNGEE. The CDR3 has 17 amino acids. For the CDR3, the DNA is TGTGCCAGCAGCGCAGCGCTTAGGGGACTAATCACAGATACGCAGTATTTT. This codes for CASSAALRGLITDTQYF.

This clonotype was observed many times. V gene TRBV11-2 combines with J gene TRBJ2-5, with D uncertain. With 4 bases removed from V and 1 base from J, the gap between germline ends came to 13 bases. This CDR3 is 15 amino acids long. Per the germline V gene, CDR1 is SGHAT and CDR2 is FQNNGV. The CDR3 DNA sequence: TGTGCCAGCAGCTCAACCGTGCGGTTCCAAGAGACCCAGTACTTC. Protein: CASSSTVRFQETQYF.

This clonotype appeared many times. The chain combines TRBV7-2 with TRBJ2-1, with 10 bases aligning to TRBD2. CDR3 length: 14 amino acids. V lost 8 bases, J lost 4 bases, and 5 bases stayed unmatched. CDR1 SGHTA and CDR2 FQGNSA come from the germline V gene. The CDR3 spells CASLLAGGYNEQFF. CDR3 sequence (DNA): TGTGCCAGCCTTTTAGCGGGGGGATACAATGAGCAGTTCTTC.

This clonotype was found many times. V usage is TRBV27 and J usage is TRBJ2-7, with D perhaps TRBD1 (6 bases). This CDR3 is 15 amino acids long. The V gene's germline CDR1 is MNHEY and CDR2 SMNVEV (reference sequence). V lost 4 bases and J 5 bases, leaving 18 bases between the germline ends. The CDR3 sequence: CASSYYGTPANEQYF. The CDR3 region has the DNA TGTGCCAGCAGTTACTATGGGACACCCGCCAACGAGCAGTACTTC.

With regard to this clonotype: A clone one base away is much larger, so this may be a read error. The conserved phenylalanine or tryptophan normally closing the CDR3 is absent here, so this likely arose from a read error. The J gene is TRBJ2-1, the V gene TRBV4-3; 9 bases agree with TRBD2. Per the germline V gene, CDR1 is LGHNA and CDR2 is YSLEER. V gave up 1 base and J gave up 0 bases; unmatched junction bases: 1. This CDR3 region has 16 residues. The CDR3 DNA reads TGCGCCAGCAGCCAAGGACTAGCGGACTCCTACAATGAGCAGTTCCTC. This codes for CASSQGLADSYNEQFL.

In its sample, this clonotype was seen a few times. V usage is TRBV29-1 and J usage is TRBJ2-7, with 7 bases aligning to TRBD1. There are 13 residues in the CDR3. V lost 4 bases to trimming and J lost 4 bases; unmatched junction nucleotides: 7. CDR1 is SQVTM and CDR2 is ANQGSEA in the germline V gene. CDR3 region: CSVVGTDNYEQYF. The CDR3 DNA follows: TGCAGCGTTGTGGGGACAGACAATTACGAGCAGTACTTC.

This clonotype was counted only a few times. The J gene is TRBJ1-3, the V gene TRBV27; D gene ambiguous. CDR3 length equals 15 residues. V was shortened by 5 bases and J by 0 bases, with 11 bases between the two germline ends. Germline V CDR1 and CDR2: MNHEY, SMNVEV (reference sequence). The CDR3 DNA reads TGTGCCAGCAGTCCCAGGCCTGACTCTGGAAACACCATATATTTT. Encoded protein: CASSPRPDSGNTIYF.

This clonotype showed up many times. The V gene is TRBV4-2, the J gene TRBJ1-2, with 8 bases identical to TRBD1. The germline V gene has CDR1 LGHNA and CDR2 YNFKEQ. The CDR3 spans 13 residues. The trim removed 3 bases at V and 8 bases at J, leaving 5 bases unmatched. The CDR3 DNA reads TGTGCCAGCAGCCACGGACAGGGAGGGGGCTACACCTTC. This sequence encodes CASSHGQGGGYTF.

At least ten counts were recorded for this clonotype. This chain links TRBV19 with TRBJ1-5, with D maybe TRBD1 (5 bases). This CDR3 comprises 13 residues. V gave up 9 bases and J gave up 7 bases, with 16 bases separating them. Looked up from germline, CDR1 is LNHDA and CDR2 is SQIVND (reference sequence). CDR3 nucleotides: TGTGCCAGCCGACAGCGGGGGGGGCAGCCCCAGCATTTT. It codes for CASRQRGGQPQHF.

The rearrangement uses TRBV7-2 and TRBJ2-7, with 12 nucleotides matching TRBD2. The CDR3 has 15 amino acids. The germline V gene encodes CDR1 SGHTA and CDR2 FQGNSA. The V gene end was trimmed by 4 bases and the J gene end by 2 bases; junction bases not matched to a gene: 3. The CDR3 protein is CASSSTSGSPYEQYF. The CDR3 nucleotides are TGTGCCAGCAGCTCGACTAGCGGGAGTCCCTACGAGCAGTACTTC. The entire variable domain, with the rest obtained from reference TRBV7-2 and TRBJ2-7, is as follows: GAGVSQSPSNKVTEKGKDVELRCDPISGHTALYWYRQSLGQGLEFLIYFQGNSAPDKSGLPSDRFSAERTGGSVSTLTIQRTQQEDSAVYLCASSSTSGSPYEQYFGPGTRLTVT.

As concerns this clonotype: Mismatch with germline at one junction end may stem from a read error. This rearrangement joins TRBV7-7 to TRBJ2-2; weak D call: TRBD2 (6 bases). The length of the CDR3 is 15 residues. The germline CDR1 and CDR2 sequences are SSHAT and FNYEAQ (reference sequence). DNA of the CDR3: TGTGCTAGCAGCCCCACCGGAGGGACGGTCGGGGAGCTGTTTTTT. Amino acids: CASSPTGGTVGELFF.

This clonotype was observed a few times. The chain employs TRBV15 and TRBJ1-2; possible D gene TRBD1, 6 bases. Germline CDR1 and CDR2: LNHNV and YYDKDF (reference sequence). The V and J ends lost 0 bases and 3 bases respectively, with 11 bases between them. The CDR3 is made up of 15 amino acids. The CDR3 nucleotides are TGTGCCACCAGCAGAGATCAAGGACAGTACTATGGCTACACCTTC. It encodes CATSRDQGQYYGYTF. The complete variable domain, with remaining parts taken from reference TRBV15 and TRBJ1-2, reads DAMVIQNPRYQVTQFGKPVTLSCSQTLNHNVMYWYQQKSSQAPKLLFHYYDKDFNNEADTPDNFQSRRPNTSFCFLDIRSPGLGDTAMYLCATSRDQGQYYGYTFGSGTRLTVV.

This clonotype was found many times. This chain uses TRBV7-8 with TRBJ2-7; D may correspond to TRBD1 or TRBD2 (5 bases each). The germline V gene has CDR1 SGHVS and CDR2 FQNEAQ. The CDR3 is 13 residues long. Trimming stripped 8 bases from V and 2 bases from J, with 13 bases between. Written as DNA, the CDR3 is TGTGCCAGCGGGGGTCTGGGGACCTACGAGCAGTACTTC. It encodes CASGGLGTYEQYF.

This clonotype was detected ten times or more. The chain combines TRBV28 with TRBJ2-7, with a tentative D call TRBD2 (5 bases). V lost 3 bases and J 7 bases, leaving 16 bases between the germline ends. CDR1 is MDHEN and CDR2 is SYDVKM in the germline V gene. The CDR3 totals 14 residues. This CDR3 is CASSFWAGPGEQYF. The CDR3 nucleotides are TGTGCCAGCAGTTTTTGGGCGGGCCCGGGTGAGCAGTACTTC.

This clonotype was observed many times. This chain connects TRBV10-3 to TRBJ2-7, with TRBD1 matching over 7 bases. Germline V lookup: CDR1 ENHRY, CDR2 SYGVKD. With V trimmed by 2 bases and J by 12 bases, 7 bases remained unmatched. CDR3 size: 12 residues. CDR3 protein: CAISEDRDRSYF. DNA of the CDR3: TGTGCCATCAGTGAGGACCGGGACAGATCGTACTTC.

This clonotype was counted many times. The rearrangement links TRBV20-1 to TRBJ2-5, with D unresolved. CDR1 and CDR2 (germline): DFQATT, SNEGSKA (reference sequence). The length of the CDR3 is 17 residues. Trimming shortened V by 0 bases and J by 5 bases, and 22 bases separated the two germline ends. CDR3 sequence (DNA): TGCAGTGCTAGAGATCGGCTGGTGGCAGCCTCCCCGGAGACCCAGTACTTC. Translated: CSARDRLVAASPETQYF.

The rearrangement uses TRBV3-1 and TRBJ2-7; no definite D call. Germline V gene sequence: CDR1 LGHDT, CDR2 YNNKEL (reference sequence). The CDR3 extends over 14 amino acids. V was shortened by 4 bases and J by 1 base, with 11 bases between the two germline ends. The CDR3: CASSPIRESYEQYF. In DNA form, the CDR3 reads TGTGCCAGCAGCCCTATACGAGAATCCTACGAGCAGTACTTC.

There are many counts of this clonotype. The chain carries TRBV20-1 and TRBJ1-1; D gene unclear. The V and J ends lost 0 bases and 3 bases respectively, with 8 bases between them. Germline CDR1 reads DFQATT; CDR2 reads SNEGSKA (reference sequence). The CDR3 length is 13 residues. CDR3 DNA sequence: TGCAGTGCTAGAGAGAGAAGCTACACTGAAGCTTTCTTT. It yields the protein CSARERSYTEAFF.

This clonotype was detected a few times. V gene TRBV5-5 combines with J gene TRBJ2-6; no firm D call. V shed 4 bases and J shed 4 bases, with 15 bases lying between them. The CDR3 length is 16 residues. Germline CDR1 reads SGHKS; CDR2 reads YYEKEE (reference sequence). The CDR3 loop is CASSPRPVRGANVLTF. CDR3 nucleotides: TGTGCCAGCAGCCCAAGGCCGGTTCGAGGGGCCAACGTCCTGACTTTC. Complete variable domain (other parts from reference TRBV5-5 and TRBJ2-6): DAGVTQSPTHLIKTRGQQVTLRCSPISGHKSVSWYQQVLGQGPQFIFQYYEKEERGRGNFPDRFSARQFPNYSSELNVNALLLGDSALYLCASSPRPVRGANVLTFGAGSRLTVL.

This clonotype was recorded at least ten times. The gene calls are TRBV4-3 and TRBJ2-3, with TRBD2 as a possible D gene (6 bases). The germline CDR1 and CDR2 sequences are LGHNA and YSLEER. The V end lost 1 base, the J end lost 1 base, and 12 bases lay between the germline ends. The CDR3 is 16 amino acids. This chain's CDR3 is CASSQGAGGGTDTQYF. CDR3 nucleotides: TGCGCCAGCAGCCAAGGCGCCGGCGGGGGCACAGATACGCAGTATTTT.

This clonotype appeared a few times. The chain employs TRBV5-6 and TRBJ2-2; 10 bases are shared with TRBD2. Looked up from germline, CDR1 is SGHDT and CDR2 is YYEEEE. The length of the CDR3 is 16 residues. The trim removed 1 base at V and 3 bases at J, leaving 3 bases unmatched. This CDR3 is CASSLRSGGDTGELFF. For the CDR3, the DNA is TGTGCCAGCAGCTTGCGGAGCGGGGGGGACACCGGGGAGCTGTTTTTT.

At least ten counts were recorded for this clonotype. V gene TRBV27 combines with J gene TRBJ1-2, with a weak D call TRBD1 (5 bases). The CDR3 runs to 14 residues. V shed 6 bases and J shed 7 bases, with 18 bases lying between them. Germline assignment: CDR1 MNHEY and CDR2 SMNVEV (reference sequence). The CDR3: CASSRPGQGGGYTF. The CDR3 coding sequence is TGTGCCAGCAGCCGTCCTGGGCAGGGCGGTGGCTACACCTTC.

This clonotype was observed many times. The chain is built from TRBV7-9 and TRBJ2-5, with a tentative D call TRBD1 (5 bases). The CDR3 covers 14 residues. Germline CDR1 reads SEHNR; CDR2 reads FQNEAQ (reference sequence). Trimming removed 5 bases from V and 5 bases from J, with 15 bases in between. CDR3 sequence: CASSRAWGAETQYF. The CDR3 nucleotides are TGTGCCAGCAGCCGAGCCTGGGGCGCGGAGACCCAGTACTTC.

This clonotype has a count of ten or more. The V and J genes are TRBV27 and TRBJ1-5; no clear D gene. The CDR3 length is 13 residues. Germline V gene data show CDR1 as MNHEY and CDR2 as SMNVEV (reference sequence). The V end lost 6 bases, the J end lost 5 bases, and 11 bases lay between the germline ends. CDR3 coding DNA: TGTGCCAGCAGCCTATTCCCTTATCAGCCCCAGCATTTT. Translating gives CASSLFPYQPQHF.

This clonotype was picked up many times. V gene TRBV2 combines with J gene TRBJ1-2; tentative D call: TRBD1 (6 bases). Trimming removed 5 bases from V and 4 bases from J, with 14 bases in between. The germline V gene has CDR1 SNHLY and CDR2 FYNNEI. The CDR3 has 14 amino acids. This chain's CDR3 is CASSRGGLSYGYTF. The CDR3 DNA reads as TGTGCCAGCAGTAGAGGGGGGTTATCCTATGGCTACACCTTC.

Many counts were recorded for this clonotype. This rearrangement joins TRBV5-1 to TRBJ1-1; unclear D gene. This CDR3 contains 14 residues. V lost 2 bases to trimming and J lost 3 bases, with 11 bases between them. Germline CDR1 reads SGHRS; CDR2 reads YFSETQ. This CDR3 is CASSFGPGDTEAFF. In DNA form, the CDR3 reads TGCGCCAGCAGCTTCGGACCCGGGGACACTGAAGCTTTCTTT.

There are many counts of this clonotype. The genes are TRBV2 and TRBJ2-7, with TRBD1 identical over 9 bases. The CDR3 is 15 residues long. In germline, CDR1 is SNHLY, CDR2 FYNNEI. The V and J ends lost 3 bases and 2 bases, in that order; junction bases with no gene match: 5. CDR3: CASSEGTGMPYEQYF. CDR3 coding DNA: TGTGCCAGCAGTGAGGGGACAGGGATGCCCTACGAGCAGTACTTC.

This clonotype was observed many times. The chain is built from TRBV5-1 and TRBJ2-1, with a possible D match to TRBD2 (5 bases). Germline V gives CDR1 SGHRS, CDR2 YFSETQ. The CDR3 extends over 16 amino acids. Trimming took 0 bases from V and 8 from J, leaving 18 bases between them. The CDR3 DNA follows: TGCGCCAGCAGCTTGGGTACGGGAACCATCTTTTATGAGCAGTTCTTC. Translated: CASSLGTGTIFYEQFF.